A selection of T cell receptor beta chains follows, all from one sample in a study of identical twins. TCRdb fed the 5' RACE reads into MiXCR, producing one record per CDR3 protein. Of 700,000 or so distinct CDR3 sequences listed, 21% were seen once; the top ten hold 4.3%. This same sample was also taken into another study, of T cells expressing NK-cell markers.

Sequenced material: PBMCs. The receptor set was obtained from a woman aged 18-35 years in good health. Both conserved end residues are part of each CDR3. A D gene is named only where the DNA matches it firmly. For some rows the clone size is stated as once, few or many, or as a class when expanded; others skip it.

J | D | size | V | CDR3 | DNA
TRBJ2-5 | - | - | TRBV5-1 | CASTPGALTQETQYF | TGCGCCAGCACTCCTGGGGCCCTCACACAAGAGACCCAGTACTTC
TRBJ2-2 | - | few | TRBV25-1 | CASSEIQATGVGELFF | TGTGCCAGCAGTGAGATTCAGGCCACGGGAGTCGGGGAGCTGTTTTTT
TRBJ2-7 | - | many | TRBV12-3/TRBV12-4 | CASSLGGVYEQYF | TGTGCCAGCAGCTTGGGTGGGGTCTACGAGCAGTACTTC
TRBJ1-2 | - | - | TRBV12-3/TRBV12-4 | CASRPTGAVNYGYTF | TGTGCCAGCAGACCCACGGGGGCCGTGAACTATGGCTACACCTTC
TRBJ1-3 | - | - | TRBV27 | CASSYRAPREAGNTIYF | TGTGCCAGCAGTTACCGGGCCCCGAGGGAAGCTGGAAACACCATATATTTT
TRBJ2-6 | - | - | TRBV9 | CASSAPPLGANVLTF | TGTGCCAGCAGCGCCCCCCCACTTGGGGCCAACGTCCTGACTTTC
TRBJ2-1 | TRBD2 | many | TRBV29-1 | CSVRGTSGSYNEQFF | TGCAGCGTTCGAGGGACTAGCGGGAGCTACAATGAGCAGTTCTTC
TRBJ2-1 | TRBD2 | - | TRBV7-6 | CASSFIAGGPGNEQFF | TGTGCCAGCAGCTTTATAGCGGGAGGGCCCGGAAATGAGCAGTTCTTC
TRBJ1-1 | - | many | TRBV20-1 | CSARDSGVPTEAFF | TGCAGTGCTAGAGATTCAGGGGTTCCCACTGAAGCTTTCTTT
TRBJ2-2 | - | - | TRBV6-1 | CASSEPGQNTGELFF | TGTGCCAGCAGTGAACCGGGACAGAACACCGGGGAGCTGTTTTTT
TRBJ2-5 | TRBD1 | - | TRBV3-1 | CASSQVSAGGETQYF | TGTGCCAGCAGCCAAGTGTCGGCAGGGGGAGAGACCCAGTACTTC
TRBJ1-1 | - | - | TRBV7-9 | CASSPREGRLNTEAFF | TGTGCCAGCAGCCCCAGGGAGGGTCGGTTGAACACTGAAGCTTTCTTT
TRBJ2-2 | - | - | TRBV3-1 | CASSPRGPGSTGELFF | TGTGCCAGCAGCCCCCGGGGGCCCGGGAGCACCGGGGAGCTGTTTTTT
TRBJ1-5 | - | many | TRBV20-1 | CSARRGSGQPQHF | TGCAGTGCGAGGAGGGGGTCAGGGCAGCCCCAGCATTTT
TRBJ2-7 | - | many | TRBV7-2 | CASSLRGGLSSYEQYF | TGTGCCAGCAGCTTGCGGGGCGGTCTTAGCTCCTACGAGCAGTACTTC
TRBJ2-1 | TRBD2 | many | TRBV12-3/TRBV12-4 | CASSPSGFSYNEQFF | TGTGCCAGCAGCCCTAGCGGATTCTCCTACAATGAGCAGTTCTTC
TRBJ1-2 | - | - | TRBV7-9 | CASSLLEGREAGYTF | TGTGCCAGCAGCTTACTTGAGGGAAGGGAGGCTGGCTACACCTTC
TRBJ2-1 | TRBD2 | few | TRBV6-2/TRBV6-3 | CASLSRRAVAGEVSDNEQFF | TGTGCCAGCCTCTCCCGCAGGGCGGTAGCGGGAGAGGTCTCGGACAATGAGCAGTTCTTC
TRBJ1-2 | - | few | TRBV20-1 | CSARVRVNYGYTF | TGCAGTGCTAGAGTCAGGGTTAACTATGGCTACACCTTC
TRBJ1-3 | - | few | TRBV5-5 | CASSGLGGFGNTIYF | TGTGCCAGCAGCGGCTTGGGAGGGTTTGGAAACACCATATATTTT
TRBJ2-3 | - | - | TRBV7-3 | CASSLLRVGTDTQYF | TGTGCCAGCAGCTTACTTAGGGTGGGAACAGATACGCAGTATTTT
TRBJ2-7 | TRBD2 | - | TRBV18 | CASSLSGTRGVEQYF | TGTGCCAGCTCACTTAGTGGGACTAGGGGCGTCGAGCAGTACTTC
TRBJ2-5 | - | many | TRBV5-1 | CASSLTGPQETQYF | TGCGCCAGCAGCCTAACTGGCCCACAAGAGACCCAGTACTTC
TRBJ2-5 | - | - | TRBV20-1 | CSAGARGQETQYF | TGCAGTGCTGGGGCAAGGGGGCAAGAGACCCAGTACTTC
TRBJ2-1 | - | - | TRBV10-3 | CAISGSLYDNEQFF | TGTGCCATCAGTGGCAGCCTTTACGACAATGAGCAGTTCTTC
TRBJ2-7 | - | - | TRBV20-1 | CSARDPGTGVEQYF | TGCAGTGCTAGAGATCCAGGGACCGGGGTCGAGCAGTACTTC
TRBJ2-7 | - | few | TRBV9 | CASSVAQGTYEQYF | TGTGCCAGCAGCGTAGCTCAGGGAACCTACGAGCAGTACTTC
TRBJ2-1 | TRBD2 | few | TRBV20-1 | CSARVGLAGSVEQFF | TGCAGTGCTAGAGTAGGACTAGCGGGATCTGTCGAGCAGTTCTTC